Below, one TCR beta chain is given with its context. The junction does not match germline at one end; this may be a read error. This specimen belongs to a study of tumor-infiltrating lymphocytes in primary liver carcinoma. The wider study: Surgery removed the patients' primary liver carcinoma.

A primer matching the constant region was used to make TCR beta cDNA from approximately 500 ng of total RNA. Libraries covering TCR beta were generated through three nested multiplex PCR rounds (using a slightly modified ARM-PCR). PCR rounds one and two used TRBV1-TRBV30 forward primers with a C-beta reverse primer for around 9 cycles each. MiXCR was run by TCRdb on the multiplex PCR reads, yielding one entry per CDR3 protein. This table has fewer than 250,000 distinct CDR3 sequences, about two thirds appearing once. Germline V CDR1 and CDR2: GTSNPN, SVGIG (reference sequence). The CDR3 has 14 residues. Germline DNA was also extracted, and blood RNA was taken from unsorted whole blood. Collection of 3 to 4 milliliters of peripheral blood took place before surgery.

The chain couples TRBV30 to TRBJ1-1, with TRBD1 matching 8 bases. The sequenced sample consisted of peripheral blood. The sequence derives from a woman aged 55 to 70 with primary liver carcinoma and hepatitis B virus infection. CDR3 sequence reads: CAWSRGRGHTEALF. As DNA, the CDR3 is TGTGCCTGGAGTAGGGGCAGGGGGCACACTGAAGCTCTCTTT.